The 17 T cell receptor beta chains in this list originate from one sample, sequenced in a study of neoadjuvant anti-PD-1 for oral cavity cancer. Sequencing was performed with immunoSEQ multiplex PCR; in TCRdb, only in-frame clones are kept and a portion is missing. The sample holds tens of thousands of clones, over 20% seen once. The time point here: after neoadjuvant nivolumab, at surgical resection. The sequencing used tumor tissue, collected after nivolumab (anti-PD-1) treatment. These receptors were obtained from a person aged 40 to 85 with oral cavity squamous cell carcinoma.

This clone was counted ten times or more. This chain connects TRBV11-2 to TRBJ1-1; D might be TRBD1 (5 bases). V was trimmed by 5 bases and J by 11 bases, leaving 12 bases between them. There are 11 residues in the CDR3. CDR1 and CDR2 (germline): SGHAT, FQNNGV. The CDR3 bases are TGTGCCAGCAGCCAGAAAGAGGGGGCTTTCTTT. This sequence encodes CASSQKEGAFF.

The chain couples TRBV11-3 to TRBJ2-6; weak D call: TRBD1 (6 bases). The germline CDR1 and CDR2 sequences are SGHNT and YENEEA. The CDR3 consists of 16 residues. V shed 2 bases and J shed 4 bases, with 12 bases lying between them. CDR3 protein: CASSLTGMAGANVLTF. In nucleotides, the CDR3 is TGTGCCAGCAGCTTAACAGGGATGGCCGGGGCCAACGTCCTGACTTTC.

There are a few counts of this clone. V and J are TRBV7-9 and TRBJ2-5, with TRBD2 as a possible D gene (7 bases). The CDR3 is 14 residues long. V was cut by 6 bases and J by 5 bases, with 16 bases left in between. Germline loops: CDR1 SEHNR, CDR2 FQNEAQ (reference sequence). For the CDR3, the DNA is TGTGCCAGCAGTCTAACACAGGGAGGGGAGACCCAGTACTTC. Translated, it gives CASSLTQGGETQYF.

This clone was seen more than once but under ten times. The V and J genes are TRBV5-6 and TRBJ2-7; 7 positions agree with TRBD1. Germline values: CDR1 SGHDT, CDR2 YYEEEE. This CDR3 is built from 17 residues. V dropped 3 bases and J dropped 2; count of bases not matched to a gene: 14. CDR3 bases: TGTGCCAGCAGCTCTGGACAGGAACCGATTTTGACCTACGAGCAGTACTTC. Translation gives CASSSGQEPILTYEQYF.

The chain recombines TRBV7-8 with TRBJ1-5; D gene uncertain. Per the germline V gene, CDR1 is SGHVS and CDR2 is FQNEAQ. V lost 1 base and J 2 bases, leaving 6 bases between the germline ends. This CDR3 has 14 residues. CDR3 DNA: TGTGCCAGCAGCTTAGGCCGCGGCAATCAGCCCCAGCATTTT. Protein: CASSLGRGNQPQHF.

A few counts support this clone. This rearrangement joins TRBV4-1 to TRBJ1-4; D unresolved. The CDR3 totals 13 residues. V lost 2 bases, J lost 8 bases, and 9 bases lay in between. Germline assignment: CDR1 MGHRA and CDR2 YSYEKL. CDR3 sequence reads: CASSQLVGEKLFF. The CDR3 nucleotides read TGCGCCAGCAGCCAACTAGTAGGGGAAAAACTGTTTTTT.

This clone was observed a handful of times. The chain recombines TRBV15 with TRBJ1-1, with D maybe TRBD1 (6 bases). Looked up from germline, CDR1 is LNHNV and CDR2 is YYDKDF (reference sequence). The CDR3 covers 16 residues. The V gene lost 1 base and the J gene lost 5 bases, with 17 bases spanning the gap. The CDR3 sequence: CATSRATTGLRTEAFF. The CDR3 nucleotides read TGTGCCACCAGCAGAGCCACCACAGGGTTGAGGACTGAAGCTTTCTTT.

This clone has more than one count but fewer than ten. This CDR3 is CASSEPWTGQAFF. Written as DNA, the CDR3 is TGTGCCAGCAGTGAACCTTGGACTGGACAAGCTTTCTTT. This chain joins TRBV2 and TRBJ1-1; D unclear. The V gene lost 2 bases and the J gene lost 9 bases, with 13 bases spanning the gap. CDR1 is SNHLY and CDR2 is FYNNEI in the germline V gene. The CDR3 extends over 13 amino acids.

This clone was counted between two and nine times. J is TRBJ1-2 and V is TRBV5-1; TRBD1 might be the D (5 bases). Trimming pared 3 bases from V and 4 bases from J, leaving 13 bases between. Per the germline V gene, CDR1 is SGHRS and CDR2 is YFSETQ. The CDR3 has 14 amino acids. The CDR3 DNA follows: TGCGCCAGCAGCTCCGGGGGGACGGTCTATGGCTACACCTTC. It specifies CASSSGGTVYGYTF.

This clone has a handful of counts. The rearrangement joins TRBV19 to TRBJ1-1; 7 nucleotides align to TRBD1. This CDR3 is built from 14 residues. The germline V gene has CDR1 LNHDA and CDR2 SQIVND (reference sequence). The J segment lost 5 bases and the V segment lost 5 bases, leaving 8 bases of the junction unmatched. CDR3 sequence: CASSLARGRTEAFF. Here the CDR3 DNA reads TGTGCCAGTAGTCTGGCCAGGGGGAGGACTGAAGCTTTCTTT.

This sequence joins TRBV30 and TRBJ1-3; 7 nucleotides align to TRBD1. With V trimmed by 0 bases and J by 0 bases, 11 bases remained unmatched. The CDR3 loop spans 18 amino acids. From germline, CDR1 is GTSNPN and CDR2 SVGIG (reference sequence). The CDR3 DNA reads TGTGCCTGGAGTGTACCCCAGGGGGGAAGAAGCTCTGGAAACACCATATATTTT. It translates to CAWSVPQGGRSSGNTIYF.

V and J are TRBV18 and TRBJ2-7; no clear D gene. The CDR3 runs 12 residues. With 4 bases removed from V and 7 bases from J, the gap between germline ends came to 11 bases. Germline V gives CDR1 KGHSH, CDR2 LQKENI. DNA for the CDR3: TGTGCCAGCTCACTAGGGATCGTGGAGCAGTACTTC. Protein sequence: CASSLGIVEQYF.

This clone was detected only once. This chain links TRBV29-1 with TRBJ2-3, with TRBD1 identical over 9 bases. The junction had 9 bases not matched to a gene; V was cut back by 7 bases and J by 4 bases. The CDR3 consists of 14 residues. The germline gives CDR1 SQVTM, CDR2 ANQGSEA. This CDR3 reads CSAPTGGSADTQYF. Here the CDR3 DNA reads TGCAGCGCCCCGACAGGGGGTAGCGCAGATACGCAGTATTTT.

In this sample, this clone turned up a few times. V is TRBV5-8 and J is TRBJ2-7; TRBD2 might be the D (5 bases). The V and J ends lost 5 bases and 1 base respectively, with 16 bases between them. The CDR3 contains 15 residues. Germline V CDR1 and CDR2: SGHTS, YDEGEE. In nucleotides, the CDR3 is TGTGCCAGCAGTCCGATCGGGGTTCAATCCTACGAGCAGTACTTC. Encoded protein: CASSPIGVQSYEQYF.

This clone was picked up a small number of times. CDR3 in DNA: TGCAGCGCATGGACTAGCGGGAGGAACAATGAGCAGTTCTTC. It translates to CSAWTSGRNNEQFF. V gene TRBV29-1 combines with J gene TRBJ2-1, with 14 positions matching TRBD2. Unmatched junction bases numbered 4, after V lost 7 bases and J lost 5 bases. This CDR3 is 14 amino acids long. Germline-derived CDR1 and CDR2 are SQVTM and ANQGSEA.

This rearrangement joins TRBV1 to TRBJ2-7; the table's TRBD2 call for D was not verified on the DNA. TRBV1 is classified as a pseudogene. The length of the CDR3 is 14 residues. The CDR3 loop is CTSSQSGSPREQYF. CDR3 nucleotides: TGCACCAGCAGCCAAAGCGGGAGTCCACGGGAGCAGTACTTC.

The chain carries TRBV7-9 and TRBJ2-1; 10 bases are shared with TRBD2. Germline V CDR1 and CDR2: SEHNR, FQNEAQ (reference sequence). Unmatched junction bases numbered 16, after V lost 2 bases and J lost 9 bases. The CDR3 consists of 18 residues. In DNA form, the CDR3 reads TGTGCCAGCAGCTTAACAGCGGGGGTAGCGGGAGGAAAAGGTGAGCAGTTCTTC. Translating gives CASSLTAGVAGGKGEQFF.